A single sample gave rise to the 18 T cell receptor beta chains below, sequenced in a study of blood T cell repertoires in COVID-19 (dated by TCRdb to between 2020 and 2021). Receptor libraries were prepared by the immunoSEQ multiplex PCR assay. Not all clones reach the TCRdb copy of this immuneACCESS table, which keeps in-frame sequences only. Checked studies attribute under half of the gap to unresolved V genes and leave the rest unexplained. Recorded for this sample are approximately 92,000 clones; just over 85% of them occurred a single time. The ten top clones hold 10% to 15% of the sample. Specimen: peripheral blood. The origin of the receptors is a woman aged 55 to 70 in a cohort sampled during active or convalescent COVID-19.

V and J are TRBV4-1 and TRBJ2-3; a possible D gene is TRBD1 (5 bases). CDR1 and CDR2 (germline): MGHRA, YSYEKL. The ends were cut back, 0 bases at V and 9 bases at J, with 7 bases in the middle. The CDR3 spans 12 residues. Written as DNA, the CDR3 is TGCGCCAGCAGCCAAGACAGGGAAACGCAGTATTTT. It specifies CASSQDRETQYF.

This clone was seen just once. V usage is TRBV7-8 and J usage is TRBJ1-4, with 8 bases that match TRBD1. Germline lookup yields CDR1 SGHVS and CDR2 FQNEAQ. The junction had 14 bases not matched to a gene; V was cut back by 5 bases and J by 0 bases. The CDR3 is 19 amino acids. This CDR3 reads CASSPPQQGVPATNEKLFF. As DNA, the CDR3 is TGTGCCAGCAGCCCACCACAACAGGGGGTACCCGCAACTAATGAAAAACTGTTTTTT.

CDR3 residues: CASSLRDSQDPSEKLFF. The DNA of the CDR3 is TGTGCCAGCAGCTTAAGGGACAGCCAGGACCCAAGTGAAAAACTGTTTTTT. V and J are TRBV7-9 and TRBJ1-4; TRBD1 matches 7 bases. CDR3 length: 17 amino acids. The V gene's germline CDR1 is SEHNR and CDR2 FQNEAQ (reference sequence). J lost 7 bases, V lost 2 bases, and 13 bases had no gene match.

This clone was seen once. CDR3 in DNA: TGCGCCAGCAGCTTGGGGGACACTGGAGCCCCTTGGGATACGCAGTATTTT. Protein product: CASSLGDTGAPWDTQYF. The V gene is TRBV5-1, the J gene TRBJ2-3; a weak D match, TRBD1 (6 bases). With 0 bases removed from V and 6 bases from J, the gap between germline ends came to 20 bases. CDR1 and CDR2 (germline): SGHRS, YFSETQ. This CDR3 is built from 17 residues.

V and J are TRBV9 and TRBJ2-7, with 7 bases aligning to TRBD1. V lost 2 bases and J lost 2; bases outside the gene matches: 10. This CDR3 has 16 residues. CDR1 is SGDLS, CDR2 YYNGEE, per germline. The CDR3 DNA reads as TGTGCCAGCAGCGTGTACTCGCAGGGACAGCCCTACGAGCAGTACTTC. This translates into CASSVYSQGQPYEQYF.

V usage is TRBV20-1 and J usage is TRBJ2-1, with D tentatively TRBD2 (6 bases). Trimming cost V 3 bases and J 0 bases, with 9 bases left between them. This CDR3 contains 14 residues. The germline V gene has CDR1 DFQATT and CDR2 SNEGSKA (reference sequence). CDR3 loop: CSASSGISYNEQFF. CDR3 DNA sequence: TGCAGTGCTAGTAGCGGAATCTCCTACAATGAGCAGTTCTTC.

The chain has TRBV12-3 or TRBV12-4 and TRBJ1-5; 7 bases map to TRBD1. This CDR3 has 13 amino acids. The V gene end was trimmed by 6 bases and the J gene end by 7 bases; junction bases not matched to a gene: 6. The CDR3 DNA follows: TGTGCCAGCAGGGCACAGGGGAACCAGCCCCAGCATTTT. This codes for CASRAQGNQPQHF.

V is TRBV4-1 and J is TRBJ2-1, with 11 bases identical to TRBD2. The germline gives CDR1 MGHRA, CDR2 YSYEKL. The CDR3 runs 18 residues. V lost 10 bases and J lost 0; bases outside the gene matches: 14. The chain's CDR3 is CATQPGLADPSSYNEQFF. The CDR3 DNA sequence: TGCGCCACCCAACCGGGACTAGCGGACCCTAGCTCCTACAATGAGCAGTTCTTC.

The J gene is TRBJ1-5, the V gene TRBV5-1; D is undetermined. The CDR3 totals 15 residues. Trimming left V 0 bases short and J 4 bases short, with 11 bases between. Germline assignment: CDR1 SGHRS and CDR2 YFSETQ. Here the CDR3 reads CASSLVGEANQPQHF. CDR3 sequence (DNA): TGCGCCAGCAGCTTGGTGGGAGAAGCAAATCAGCCCCAGCATTTT.

DNA for the CDR3: TGCGCCAGCAGGGCGGCAGGGTTCACAGATACGCAGTATTTT. Its protein is CASRAAGFTDTQYF. The V gene is TRBV5-1, the J gene TRBJ2-3; D possibly corresponds to TRBD1 (5 bases). The CDR3 consists of 14 residues. The V gene's germline CDR1 is SGHRS and CDR2 YFSETQ. Trimming cost V 5 bases and J 2 bases, with 12 bases left between them.

This sequence joins TRBV7-3 and TRBJ2-7; D not resolved. The V end was cut by 3 bases, the J end by 5 bases, with 11 bases between. The CDR3 has 13 amino acids. Per germline, CDR1 SGHTA and CDR2 FQGTGA. For the CDR3, the DNA is TGTGCCAGCAGCTTTGGCCCCCCCGACGAGCAGTACTTC. This sequence encodes CASSFGPPDEQYF.

The chain carries TRBV7-9 and TRBJ1-4; D is unresolved. V shed 4 bases and J shed 5 bases, with 5 bases lying between them. Germline V lookup: CDR1 SEHNR, CDR2 FQNEAQ (reference sequence). The CDR3 has 12 amino acids. The CDR3 loop reads CASSSPNEKLFF. CDR3 nucleotides: TGTGCCAGCAGCTCCCCAAATGAAAAACTGTTTTTT. Full variable domain (missing parts from reference TRBV7-9 and TRBJ1-4): DTGVSQNPRHKITKRGQNVTFRCDPISEHNRLYWYRQTLGQGPEFLTYFQNEAQLEKSRLLSDRFSAERPKGSFSTLEIQRTEQGDSAMYLCASSSPNEKLFFGSGTQLSVL.

This clone was picked up a small number of times. The J gene is TRBJ1-4, the V gene TRBV30; maybe TRBD1 (5 bases). V was trimmed by 1 base and J by 6 bases, leaving 12 bases between them. CDR1 and CDR2 (germline): GTSNPN, SVGIG (reference sequence). The CDR3 is 14 residues long. The CDR3 protein is CAWSAPDTDEKLFF. The CDR3 DNA reads TGTGCCTGGAGTGCACCGGACACCGATGAAAAACTGTTTTTT.

The CDR3 reads CASNQQGASFYGYTF. The CDR3 DNA sequence: TGTGCCAGCAACCAACAGGGGGCTAGTTTCTATGGCTACACCTTC. The chain joins TRBV6-5 to TRBJ1-2; 9 nucleotides line up with TRBD1. V was clipped by 7 bases and J by 4 bases; unmatched bases: 10. The CDR3 contains 15 residues. Per germline, CDR1 MNHEY and CDR2 SVGAGI.

The chain couples TRBV2 to TRBJ1-5; D unclear. The germline CDR1 and CDR2 sequences are SNHLY and FYNNEI. V lost 6 bases, J lost 2 bases, and 14 bases lay in between. The CDR3 length is 15 residues. The CDR3 is CASRASSAGNQPQHF. The DNA of the CDR3 is TGTGCCAGCAGGGCAAGCTCCGCGGGCAATCAGCCCCAGCATTTT. Looking up the rest from reference TRBV2 and TRBJ1-5 gives the full variable domain: EPEVTQTPSHQVTQMGQEVILRCVPISNHLYFYWYRQILGQKVEFLVSFYNNEISEKSEIFDDQFSVERPDGSNFTLKIRSTKLEDSAMYFCASRASSAGNQPQHFGDGTRLSIL.

The gene calls are TRBV2 and TRBJ1-2; TRBD1 matches 8 bases. The junction had 6 bases not matched to a gene; V was cut back by 4 bases and J by 8 bases. The CDR3 spans 13 residues. CDR1 and CDR2 from the germline V gene are SNHLY and FYNNEI. CDR3 DNA: TGTGCCAGCAGTGCGACAGGGGTCTCGGGCTACACCTTC. Residues: CASSATGVSGYTF.

The rearrangement joins TRBV7-8 to TRBJ1-2, with D perhaps TRBD1 (6 bases). The CDR3 spans 16 residues. V dropped 4 bases and J dropped 4 bases, with 19 bases sitting between them. The V gene's germline CDR1 is SGHVS and CDR2 FQNEAQ. The chain's CDR3 is CASSSRTGPLGYGYTF. The CDR3 DNA reads TGTGCCAGCAGCTCCCGAACAGGGCCATTGGGCTATGGCTACACCTTC. Filled out from reference TRBV7-8 and TRBJ1-2, the complete variable domain reads GAGVSQSPRYKVAKRGQDVALRCDPISGHVSLFWYQQALGQGPEFLTYFQNEAQLDKSGLPSDRFFAERPEGSVSTLKIQRTQQEDSAVYLCASSSRTGPLGYGYTFGSGTRLTVV.

CDR3 sequence reads: CASSSDSYSNQPQHF. CDR3 DNA: TGTGCCAGCAGCTCGGACAGCTATAGCAATCAGCCCCAGCATTTT. J is TRBJ1-5 and V is TRBV6-5; perhaps TRBD1 as D (6 bases). The germline V and J ends were trimmed by 6 bases and 0 bases, with 12 bases remaining between them. Germline CDR1 MNHEY, CDR2 SVGAGI. The CDR3 contains 15 residues.